This is a list of T cell receptor beta chains from one sample in a study of human T cells and chemical hapten exposure. TCRdb passed the RACE reads through MiXCR, listing each CDR3 protein once. This sample carries some 170,000 distinct CDR3 sequences, about 30% of them seen once, and the ten largest clones take approximately 2.3%. The sequencing used whole blood, collected in connection with sensitization to the hapten diphenylcyclopropenone (DPC). Receptor source: a woman aged 18-29 years with alopecia areata. Some clones in this sample may be carry-over from other donors' samples. CDR3s include the opening cysteine and the closing phenylalanine or tryptophan. Fields, in order: clone size, V gene, D gene, J gene, CDR3 DNA, CDR3 protein. A D gene is named only where the DNA matches it firmly. The size of a clone is reported for some rows only, either as once, few or many, or as a class for expanded clones.

few,TRBV5-1,TRBD1,TRBJ2-3,TGCGCCAGCAGCGGCACCTGGGACAGGGGGTTTTCAGATACGCAGTATTTT,CASSGTWDRGFSDTQYF
few,TRBV18,TRBD1,TRBJ1-5,TGTGCCAGCTCACCAGGTGGACAGGGGAGCGGGCCCCAGCATTTT,CASSPGGQGSGPQHF
few,TRBV4-2,.,TRBJ2-5,TGTGCCAGCAGCCTGTCCCTGGGAGGCCCGGGACGAGAGACCCAGTACTTC,CASSLSLGGPGRETQYF
.,TRBV4-1,TRBD2,TRBJ2-3,TGCGCCAGCAGCCAACCCCGGAGGGGACTAGCGGATACGCAGTATTTT,CASSQPRRGLADTQYF
.,TRBV4-1,TRBD1,TRBJ1-2,TGCGCCAGCAGCCAAGATGGGACAGGCTCGTCGGGCTACACCTTC,CASSQDGTGSSGYTF
few,TRBV7-9,TRBD2,TRBJ2-3,TGTGCCAGCAGCCCAACCGGGACTAGCGGGACCAGACGGACAGATACGCAGTATTTT,CASSPTGTSGTRRTDTQYF
few,TRBV7-9,.,TRBJ1-1,TGTGCCAGCAGAGATCCGGGACATAACACTGAAGCTTTCTTT,CASRDPGHNTEAFF
.,TRBV20-1,.,TRBJ1-1,TGCAGTGCTAGAGATTCGGGAATGACACCATGGGAGGCACTGAACGGTGAAGCTTTCTTT,CSARDSGMTPWEALNGEAFF
.,TRBV29-1,.,TRBJ2-3,TGCAGAGCCGGGGCAGATACGCAGTATTTT,CRAGADTQYF
few,TRBV4-3,.,TRBJ1-6,TGCGCCAGCAGCCAAGTGGGGGTAGGGAATTCACCCCTCCACTTT,CASSQVGVGNSPLHF
.,TRBV4-1,TRBD2,TRBJ2-1,TGCGCCAGCAGCCTAGACCCTGGGGGGAGGGCCTACAATGAGCAGTTCTTC,CASSLDPGGRAYNEQFF
.,TRBV20-1,TRBD1,TRBJ1-5,TGCAGTGCTAGAGATGGGGCAGGGGGCTCGCGTGAGAAGCCCCAGCATTTT,CSARDGAGGSREKPQHF
.,TRBV10-3,TRBD2,TRBJ2-3,TGTGCCATCAGCACACTAGCGGGGGCACCCACAGATACGCAGTATTTT,CAISTLAGAPTDTQYF
.,TRBV6-2/TRBV6-3,TRBD2,TRBJ2-7,TGTGCCAGCAGTCCCCGACTAGCGGAATTCTACGAGCAGTACTTC,CASSPRLAEFYEQYF
.,TRBV7-2,.,TRBJ2-1,TGTGCCAGCAGCTTAATCAGGACGCGAGCCTACAATGAGCAGTTCTTC,CASSLIRTRAYNEQFF
.,TRBV7-2,TRBD1,TRBJ1-1,TGTGCCAGCAACGACAGGGGAGGCACTGAAGCTTTCTTT,CASNDRGGTEAFF
many,TRBV6-2/TRBV6-3,.,TRBJ2-1,TGTGCCAGCAGTCAAACTAGGAACTACTACTACAATGAGCAGTTCTTC,CASSQTRNYYYNEQFF
.,TRBV20-1,TRBD1,TRBJ1-6,TGCAGTGCCCGGGGACAGGACTCACCCCTCCACTTT,CSARGQDSPLHF
.,TRBV6-5,TRBD2,TRBJ2-1,TGTGCCAGCAGGAGCGGGAGTCGAGAGCAGTTCTTC,CASRSGSREQFF
.,TRBV7-9,.,TRBJ2-1,TGTGCCAGCAGCTTAGGACCGGGGGCGGGAGCCTACAATGAGCAGTTCTTC,CASSLGPGAGAYNEQFF
.,TRBV4-3,TRBD2,TRBJ2-2,TGCGCCAGCAGCCAAGATCCTGGACTAGTAGGGACCGGGGAGCTGTTTTTT,CASSQDPGLVGTGELFF
few,TRBV28,.,TRBJ2-2,TGTGCCAGCAACAGGGCAAACACCGGGGAGCTGTTTTTT,CASNRANTGELFF
.,TRBV7-2,.,TRBJ2-1,TGTGCCAGCAGCTTAAGGTGGCAGGTTGGGGATGAGCAGTTCTTC,CASSLRWQVGDEQFF
.,TRBV2,.,TRBJ1-1,TGTGCCAGCAATCCAGGGCCGGGGATCTCTGAAGCTTTCTTT,CASNPGPGISEAFF
.,TRBV7-2,.,TRBJ2-1,TGTGCCAGCAGCGCTAGGCCTTGGGATGAGCAGTTCTTC,CASSARPWDEQFF
.,TRBV4-3,.,TRBJ1-2,TGCGCCAGCAGCCAAGAATCCGATCCTGCCTATGGCTACACCTTC,CASSQESDPAYGYTF
.,TRBV3-1,.,TRBJ1-2,TGTGCCAGCGTGGGCAGCAACTATGGCTACACCTTC,CASVGSNYGYTF
few,TRBV29-1,.,TRBJ1-2,TGCAGCGTTGATTGGGGGAACTATGGCTACACCTTC,CSVDWGNYGYTF
few,TRBV11-2,TRBD2,TRBJ2-7,TGTGCCAGCAGCTCAACCGGGACTAGCGGCTACGAGCAGTACTTC,CASSSTGTSGYEQYF